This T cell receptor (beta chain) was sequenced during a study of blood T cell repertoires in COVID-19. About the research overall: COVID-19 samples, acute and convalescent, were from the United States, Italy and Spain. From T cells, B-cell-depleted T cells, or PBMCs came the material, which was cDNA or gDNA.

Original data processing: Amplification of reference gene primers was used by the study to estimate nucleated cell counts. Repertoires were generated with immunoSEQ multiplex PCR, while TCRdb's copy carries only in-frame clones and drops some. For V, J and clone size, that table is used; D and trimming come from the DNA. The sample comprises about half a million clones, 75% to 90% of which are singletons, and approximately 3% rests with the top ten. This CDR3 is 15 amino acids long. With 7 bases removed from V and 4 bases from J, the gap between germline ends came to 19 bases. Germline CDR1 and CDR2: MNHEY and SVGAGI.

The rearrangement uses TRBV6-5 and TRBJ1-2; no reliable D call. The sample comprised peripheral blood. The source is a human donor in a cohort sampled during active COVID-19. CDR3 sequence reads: CASTPTSSNLYGYTF. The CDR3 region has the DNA TGTGCCAGCACGCCTACGTCTTCCAACCTCTATGGCTACACCTTC.